This TCR beta chain originates from a study of blood T cell repertoires in COVID-19 (dated by TCRdb to 2019 to 2021). About the study as a whole: Samples from collaborators originated in the United States, Italy and Spain and spanned both the acute and convalescent phases of COVID-19. The material from the prospective study consisted of cDNA or gDNA derived from T cells, B-cell-depleted T cells, or PBMCs. Subjects who had been exposed to COVID-19, were actively infected with it, or had recovered from it provided the deeply sampled blood TCRbeta repertoires that made up the dataset. A freely available public database, intended as a resource for researchers studying the immune response to SARS-CoV-2, is where the repertoires were released. Samples came from the ongoing ImmuneRACE study (first 160 participants) plus 1,254 subjects from 6 global collaborators. A de-identified subject ID, COVID-19 status, age in years and sex were almost always included in the sample metadata. Where HLA class I and class II types were available, the types were taken from metadata supplied by the sample provider, not from assay-based typing.

One collaborating source in Seattle enrolled patients during active infection and followed them longitudinally through the course of disease. Each collaborating institution followed its own protocols to collect whole blood in K2EDTA tubes. For TCRbeta analysis, collaborators shipped samples in one of three forms: frozen whole blood, isolated PBMCs, or DNA extracted from either of those sample types. The study at large found these results: The amount of clinical and demographic metadata varied by source and participant and was provided uncurated.

In regard to this clone: Its binding antigen is unknown. Within one base of it there is no much larger clone, and no base qualities were kept.

The immunoSEQ Assay, a bias-controlled multiplex PCR, was used to amplify TCRbeta CDR3 regions from genomic DNA. The authors' pipeline ran thus. Nucleated cell counts per sample were estimated from amplification of reference gene primers within the assay. To quantify the absolute abundance of each unique TCRbeta CDR3 rearrangement, sequence reads were collapsed and filtered. For each sample, productive Simpson clonality was calculated as the square root of Simpson's diversity index across productive rearrangements. TCRdb provides this immuneACCESS table in a form limited to in-frame rearrangements. Some clones are lacking; in checked studies, under half of them reflect an unresolved V gene, and why the rest are absent is not known. The V and J calls and clone size come from that table; D and trimming were worked out from the DNA. The sample records roughly 150,000 clones, approximately 84% of which are singletons. Of the sample, under 3.5% falls within the top ten clones.

This clonotype originated in a woman aged 80 or over with COVID-19, enrolled during active disease. The sequenced sample was peripheral blood.

At the DNA level, the sequence is TGTGCCAGTTCCCCCCGACGGGGTGGCAATCAGCCCCAGCATTTT. Translated, this gives CASSPRRGGNQPQHF. Here the chain combines TRBV19 and TRBJ1-5, with the D gene not clear enough to name. The CDR3 contains 15 residues, cysteine and phenylalanine counted. Only CDR3 DNA is held: 45 bases, read in frame from base 1. For CDR1 and CDR2, the germline V gene (reference sequence) lists LNHDA and SQIVND. V and J lose 8 bases and 2 bases, and a span of 16 bases separates them.